This TCR beta chain was sequenced for a study of cytomegalovirus exposure and HLA in healthy donors. General study findings and limits: Clonal expansion, a later analysis showed, was greater in HLA-associated TCR beta chains than in equally common others. The Asian-associated ancestry cluster reportedly had fewer N-insertions than the approximately 630-donor mean in a later analysis. There were approximately 150 TCR beta chains listed as cytomegalovirus-associated. As a later analysis showed, several of the most significant clusters appeared to be linked to common viral pathogens.

A word on this clone: Its antigen is not identified.

PCR amplification relied on 60 Vbeta primers (plus 13 Jbeta primers). Libraries were prepared by immunoSEQ multiplex PCR; TCRdb keeps only in-frame clonotypes and omits some of them. The table has 250,000 to 350,000 clones, approximately 70% seen once; the top ten hold roughly 2.4%. Sequencing was carried out using PBMCs. The sequence came from a female donor in good health and CMV-seronegative.

This CDR3 is CASSQVRNQPQHF. In DNA form, the CDR3 reads TGCGCCAGCAGCCAAGTCCGGAATCAGCCCCAGCATTTT. The chain recombines TRBV4-1 with TRBJ1-5; D not certain. Germline V gene lookup returns CDR1 MGHRA and CDR2 YSYEKL. This CDR3 contains 13 residues. Deletions cut 1 base from V and 4 bases from J, with 5 bases between.